These T cell receptor beta chains were read from a single sample in a study of blood T cell repertoires in COVID-19. The table came from immunoSEQ multiplex PCR; TCRdb's copy has only in-frame clones and leaves some out. The sample includes tens of thousands of clones, approximately 83% of them seen just once. Sequenced input: peripheral blood. The receptors shown here come from a man aged 40-55 years with acute or convalescent COVID-19. The CDR3 runs from the conserved cysteine through the conserved F or W. A D gene is named only where the DNA matches it firmly. Some rows mark clone size as missing; the rest say once, few, many or name a class of expanded clone.

TRBJ2-5	NA	NA	TRBV3-1/TRBV3-2	CASSRSQGYWETQYF
TRBJ1-5	NA	NA	TRBV7-8	CASSFGREGHQPQHF
TRBJ2-5	NA	NA	TRBV4-2	CASSLVLAQETQYF
TRBJ2-5	NA	TRBD1	TRBV10-3	CANGQGQETQYF
TRBJ2-1	few	NA	TRBV6-5	CASTLTIKNEQFF
TRBJ2-3	NA	TRBD2	TRBV4-1	CASSQESLAGVSDTQYF
TRBJ2-1	NA	NA	TRBV7-2	CASSYRLTNSYNEQFF
TRBJ2-5	NA	TRBD1	TRBV7-2	CASSSDRVVRETQYF
TRBJ1-1	NA	TRBD1	TRBV4-1	CASSLSPSGQENTEAFF
TRBJ1-1	NA	NA	TRBV18	CASSKDSYTEAFF
TRBJ2-1	NA	NA	TRBV24-1	CATSDYEASSHEQFF
TRBJ1-2	NA	TRBD1	TRBV19	CATHPTNRGSYGYTF
TRBJ1-2	NA	NA	TRBV3-1/TRBV3-2	CASSPLEGAYGYTF
TRBJ2-4	NA	NA	TRBV5-4	CASSSQEGNIQYF
TRBJ1-1	few	NA	TRBV18	CASSPPEDRGDTEAFF
TRBJ2-2	NA	NA	TRBV14	CASSKGGYTGELFF
TRBJ1-5	NA	NA	TRBV18	CASSPTGSEQPQHF
TRBJ1-1	NA	NA	TRBV5-1	CASSLRERTEAFF
TRBJ1-1	NA	NA	TRBV2	CASRENLNTEAFF
TRBJ1-6	once	NA	TRBV6-6	CASRSQGTSSSPLHF
TRBJ2-2	NA	NA	TRBV27	CASRKFTVTGELFF
TRBJ2-5	NA	NA	TRBV5-4	CASSNRWESETQYF
TRBJ1-5	NA	NA	TRBV25-1	CASSPSGSSNQPQHF
TRBJ1-2	once	NA	TRBV5-6	CASSRAGGRGDYGYTF
TRBJ2-3	NA	TRBD1	TRBV19	CASSIWTGGGDTQYF
TRBJ2-5	NA	TRBD2	TRBV11-2	CASSLGLRGGQETQYF
TRBJ1-6	NA	TRBD1	TRBV9	CASSPSTGAYNSPLHF
TRBJ2-7	NA	NA	TRBV25-1	CASSVAGNYEQYF
TRBJ2-3	NA	NA	TRBV5-6	CASSFPRDTQYF
TRBJ2-1	NA	NA	TRBV5-1	CASSSGRSEQFF
TRBJ1-1	NA	NA	TRBV29-1	CSVGQDTEAFF
TRBJ2-3	NA	TRBD1	TRBV6-5	CASSNRGFRDTQYF
TRBJ2-2	NA	TRBD1	TRBV7-9	CATHPGQGPTGELFF
TRBJ1-6	NA	NA	TRBV20-1	CSASQGKASPLHF
TRBJ2-5	NA	TRBD1	TRBV30	CAWSLQGAETQYF